Following are 8 T cell receptor beta chains from one sample sequenced in a study of blood T cell repertoires in COVID-19. Some clones are missing from TCRdb's copy, which holds only in-frame ones; the method was immunoSEQ multiplex PCR. Of about 110,000 clones listed, over 75% are singletons. Sequenced input: peripheral blood. These receptors all stem from a man aged 50-60 years with acute or convalescent COVID-19.

V and J are TRBV27 and TRBJ2-2, with 7 bases lining up with TRBD2. From germline, CDR1 is MNHEY and CDR2 SMNVEV (reference sequence). V was pared by 2 bases and J by 4 bases, with 4 bases of the junction left unmatched. The CDR3 is 15 residues long. This CDR3 is CASSLRLAGTGELFF. The CDR3 DNA reads as TGTGCCAGCAGTTTACGACTAGCCGGCACCGGGGAGCTGTTTTTT.

The chain is built from TRBV6-5 and TRBJ1-3; unclear D gene. Germline assignment: CDR1 MNHEY and CDR2 SVGAGI. V dropped 0 bases and J dropped 7 bases, with 13 bases sitting between them. The CDR3 is made up of 15 amino acids. CDR3 protein: CASSYSFLRGNTIYF. CDR3 in DNA: TGTGCCAGCAGTTACTCGTTTTTGCGAGGGAACACCATATATTTT.

CDR3 loop: CASSLRLSDNTGELFF. In DNA form, the CDR3 reads TGTGCCAGCAGCTTAAGACTATCCGATAACACCGGGGAGCTGTTTTTT. V usage is TRBV7-9 and J usage is TRBJ2-2, with a weak D call TRBD2 (5 bases). The V end lost 2 bases, the J end lost 2 bases, and 12 bases lay between the germline ends. In germline, CDR1 is SEHNR, CDR2 FQNEAQ (reference sequence). This CDR3 comprises 16 residues.

The J gene is TRBJ2-3, the V gene TRBV28, with 10 bases matching TRBD2. Germline V CDR1 and CDR2: MDHEN, SYDVKM. This CDR3 is 14 amino acids long. The ends lost 4 bases at V and 6 bases at J; junction bases unmatched: 4. CDR3 nucleotides: TGTGCCAGCAGTTCGGCTAGCGGGAGTGATACGCAGTATTTT. This translates into CASSSASGSDTQYF.

The V and J genes are TRBV19 and TRBJ1-5; possibly TRBD1 for D (6 bases). Germline assignment: CDR1 LNHDA and CDR2 SQIVND (reference sequence). The CDR3 consists of 15 residues. The V gene lost 5 bases and the J gene lost 5 bases, with 16 bases spanning the gap. CDR3 nucleotide sequence: TGTGCCAGTAGTCCCAAACAGGGTCCGCATCAGCCCCAGCATTTT. This sequence encodes CASSPKQGPHQPQHF.

DNA of the CDR3: TGTGCCAGCAGCTTAGGTAGCGGTAGCACAGATACGCAGTATTTT. It encodes CASSLGSGSTDTQYF. The chain links TRBV7-9 to TRBJ2-3, with TRBD2 as a possible D gene (6 bases). This CDR3 contains 15 residues. The V gene lost 1 base and the J gene lost 0 bases, with 8 bases spanning the gap. Germline V gene sequence: CDR1 SEHNR, CDR2 FQNEAQ (reference sequence).

The chain links TRBV11-2 to TRBJ2-2; perhaps TRBD1 as D (6 bases). Germline V lookup: CDR1 SGHAT, CDR2 FQNNGV. Trimming shortened V by 5 bases and J by 5 bases, and 12 bases separated the two germline ends. The CDR3 has 14 amino acids. CDR3 in DNA: TGTGCCAGCAGCCACAATACAGGGACCGGGGAGCTGTTTTTT. It is translated as CASSHNTGTGELFF.

The V call is TRBV30, the J call TRBJ1-4, with 7 nucleotides matching TRBD1. This CDR3 comprises 16 residues. The germline V gene has CDR1 GTSNPN and CDR2 SVGIG (reference sequence). J lost 1 base, V lost 1 base, and 6 bases had no gene match. The CDR3 reads CAWSGITGVTNEKLFF. The CDR3 region has the DNA TGTGCCTGGAGTGGAATAACAGGGGTAACTAATGAAAAACTGTTTTTT.